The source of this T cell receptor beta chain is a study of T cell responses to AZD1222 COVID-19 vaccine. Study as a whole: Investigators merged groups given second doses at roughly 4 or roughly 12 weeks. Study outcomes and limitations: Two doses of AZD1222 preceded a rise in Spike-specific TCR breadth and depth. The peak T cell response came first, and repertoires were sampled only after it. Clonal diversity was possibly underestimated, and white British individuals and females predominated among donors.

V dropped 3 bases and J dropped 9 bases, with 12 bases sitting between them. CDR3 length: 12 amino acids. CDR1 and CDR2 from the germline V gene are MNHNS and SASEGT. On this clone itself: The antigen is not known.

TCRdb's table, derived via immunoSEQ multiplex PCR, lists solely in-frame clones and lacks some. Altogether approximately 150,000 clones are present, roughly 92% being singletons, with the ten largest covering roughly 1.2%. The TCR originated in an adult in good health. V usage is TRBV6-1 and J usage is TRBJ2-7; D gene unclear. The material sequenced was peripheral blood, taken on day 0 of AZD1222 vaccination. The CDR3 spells CASSELVLLQYV. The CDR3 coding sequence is TGTGCCAGCAGTGAGCTTGTTTTGTTGCAGTACGTC.